These 15 T cell receptor beta chains originate from one sample sequenced in a study of Ad26.COV2.S vaccination and SARS-CoV-2 variants. Sequencing was performed with immunoSEQ multiplex PCR; in TCRdb, only in-frame clones are kept and a portion is missing. The data hold some 640,000 clones, with roughly nine tenths observed a single time. Treatment noted: some 19 received Ad26.COV2.S at low or high dose, single or two shots; about 5 received placebo; per-sample allocation not given. Collection of the samples took place on day 63 after the first injection of vaccine or placebo. This specimen was peripheral blood, taken in a trial of Ad26.COV2.S vaccine versus placebo. The receptor set was obtained from a person between 18 and 59 years old who received the Ad26.COV2.S COVID-19 vaccine or a placebo.

The V call is TRBV6-4, the J call TRBJ2-3, with 8 bases aligning to TRBD2. Germline V lookup: CDR1 MRHNA, CDR2 SNTAGT. The CDR3 covers 15 residues. The V segment lost 6 bases and the J segment 5 bases; nucleotides outside the gene matches: 10. CDR3 sequence (DNA): TGTGCCAGCAGCCCCGGGGGGGTCAGCGGAGATACGCAGTATTTT. This gives the protein CASSPGGVSGDTQYF.

CDR3 loop: CASTPHMNTEAFF. In DNA, the CDR3 is TGTGCCAGTACCCCTCATATGAACACTGAAGCTTTCTTT. The gene calls are TRBV19 and TRBJ1-1, with D unclear. The ends were cut back, 7 bases at V and 0 bases at J, with 9 bases in the middle. Germline CDR1 reads LNHDA; CDR2 reads SQIVND (reference sequence). The CDR3 is 13 amino acids.

The chain is built from TRBV19 and TRBJ1-1; 9 positions agree with TRBD1. V was clipped by 7 bases and J by 6 bases; unmatched bases: 6. CDR1 is LNHDA and CDR2 is SQIVND in the germline V gene (reference sequence). The CDR3 sequence is 13 residues long. The CDR3 bases are TGTGCCAGTAAAGGACAGGGGCGTCCTGAAGCTTTCTTT. Its protein is CASKGQGRPEAFF.

V gene TRBV3-1 (or the pseudogene TRBV3-2) combines with J gene TRBJ2-3; 9 nucleotides match TRBD2. Germline V gene lookup returns CDR1 LGHDT and CDR2 YNNKEL (reference sequence). The CDR3 spans 16 residues. J gave up 6 bases and V 4 bases, and 11 bases lay outside the gene matches. The CDR3 region has the DNA TGTGCCAGCAGCCGCCGACGGCTAGCGGGAAGGGATACGCAGTATTTT. It translates to CASSRRRLAGRDTQYF.

J is TRBJ2-7 and V is TRBV6-2 or TRBV6-3; TRBD1 is a possible D gene (5 bases). Germline values: CDR1 MNHEY, CDR2 SVGEGT. The CDR3 is made up of 14 amino acids. Deletions cut 1 base from V and 1 base from J, with 8 bases between. Written as DNA, the CDR3 is TGTGCCAGCAGTTACTGGGGCAGATCCTACGAGCAGTACTTC. Its protein product is CASSYWGRSYEQYF.

This chain connects TRBV14 to TRBJ2-3; 9 bases map to TRBD2. The J segment lost 4 bases and the V segment lost 2 bases, leaving 7 bases of the junction unmatched. CDR3 length equals 16 residues. Germline V gives CDR1 SGHDN, CDR2 FVKESK. The CDR3 nucleotides are TGTGCCAGCAGCCAAAAGGGGGGACTAGCTGCAGATACGCAGTATTTT. Translation: CASSQKGGLAADTQYF.

Turning to this clone: This sample includes further DNA sequences coding for the same CDR3. The rearrangement links TRBV11-3 to TRBJ2-2, with D perhaps TRBD1 or TRBD2 (5 bases each). The CDR3 has 16 amino acids. Germline CDR1 SGHNT, CDR2 YENEEA. V was trimmed by 3 bases and J by 0 bases, leaving 11 bases between them. Here the CDR3 DNA reads TGTGCCAGCAGCTTGGGGACGCGACCGAACACCGGGGAGCTGTTTTTT. Encoded protein: CASSLGTRPNTGELFF. The variable domain in full, completed from reference TRBV11-3 and TRBJ2-2, reads EAGVVQSPRYKIIEKKQPVAFWCNPISGHNTLYWYLQNLGQGPELLIRYENEEAVDDSQLPKDRFSAERLKGVDSTLKIQPAELGDSAVYLCASSLGTRPNTGELFFGEGSRLTVL.

This chain connects TRBV30 to TRBJ2-5; TRBD2 matches at 8 bases. With 0 bases clipped from V and 0 bases from J, the junction kept 6 bases outside the gene matches. The germline gives CDR1 GTSNPN, CDR2 SVGIG (reference sequence). This CDR3 is built from 16 residues. This CDR3 reads CAWSVGSSGYQETQYF. The CDR3 nucleotides are TGTGCCTGGAGTGTCGGGTCTAGCGGGTACCAAGAGACCCAGTACTTC.

This clone was detected only once. The genes are TRBV12-3 or TRBV12-4 and TRBJ2-7; either TRBD1 or TRBD2 may fit D (5 bases each). The CDR3 length is 11 residues. The V end lost 7 bases, the J end lost 9 bases, and 13 bases lay between the germline ends. The CDR3 here is CASKGELVQYF. CDR3 bases: TGTGCCAGCAAAGGGGAGTTGGTGCAGTACTTC.

J is TRBJ2-1 and V is TRBV6-5, with 9 nucleotides matching TRBD1. The germline gives CDR1 MNHEY, CDR2 SVGAGI. V dropped 5 bases and J dropped 7; count of bases not matched to a gene: 3. This CDR3 comprises 13 residues. The CDR3 loop reads CASSKGQGNEQFF. CDR3 nucleotide sequence: TGTGCCAGCAGTAAGGGACAGGGAAATGAGCAGTTCTTC.

This sequence joins TRBV3-1 (or the pseudogene TRBV3-2) and TRBJ2-6, with D possibly TRBD1 on 6 matching bases. Germline loops: CDR1 LGHDT, CDR2 YNNKEL (reference sequence). V shed 6 bases and J shed 3 bases, with 12 bases lying between them. The CDR3 has 15 amino acids. The CDR3 sequence: CASSLGARGANVLTF. CDR3 bases: TGTGCCAGCAGTCTGGGGGCGCGTGGGGCCAACGTCCTGACTTTC.

The gene calls are TRBV7-3 and TRBJ1-1, with TRBD1 as a possible D gene (6 bases). The CDR3 consists of 14 residues. The V gene lost 2 bases and the J gene lost 1 base, with 8 bases spanning the gap. Germline V gives CDR1 SGHTA, CDR2 FQGTGA. The CDR3: CASSLGQTNTEAFF. DNA of the CDR3: TGTGCCAGCAGCTTAGGACAGACGAACACTGAAGCTTTCTTT.

The V and J genes are TRBV24-1 and TRBJ1-2; D is possibly TRBD1 (6 bases). The germline CDR1 and CDR2 sequences are KGHDR and SFDVKD. This CDR3 contains 16 residues. V dropped 7 bases and J dropped 2 bases, with 19 bases sitting between them. Here the CDR3 DNA reads TGTGCCACCAGGTCCCACCGACAGGACCGAAACTATGGCTACACCTTC. This encodes CATRSHRQDRNYGYTF.

The rearrangement joins TRBV4-2 to TRBJ1-4; D unclear. This CDR3 has 15 amino acids. Per germline, CDR1 LGHNA and CDR2 YNFKEQ. V lost 0 bases, J lost 7 bases, and 12 bases lay in between. CDR3 coding DNA: TGTGCCAGCAGCCAAGAACCAGCGGGAACTGAAAAACTGTTTTTT. It specifies CASSQEPAGTEKLFF.

This chain links TRBV6-6 with TRBJ1-2, with TRBD1 matching 11 bases. The germline CDR1 and CDR2 sequences are MNHNY and SVGAGI (reference sequence). Trimming at V came to 9 bases and at J to 5 bases, leaving 5 bases not matched to a gene. CDR3 length equals 13 residues. The chain's CDR3 is CASMGQGDYGYTF. Written as DNA, the CDR3 is TGTGCCAGTATGGGACAGGGGGATTATGGCTACACCTTC.